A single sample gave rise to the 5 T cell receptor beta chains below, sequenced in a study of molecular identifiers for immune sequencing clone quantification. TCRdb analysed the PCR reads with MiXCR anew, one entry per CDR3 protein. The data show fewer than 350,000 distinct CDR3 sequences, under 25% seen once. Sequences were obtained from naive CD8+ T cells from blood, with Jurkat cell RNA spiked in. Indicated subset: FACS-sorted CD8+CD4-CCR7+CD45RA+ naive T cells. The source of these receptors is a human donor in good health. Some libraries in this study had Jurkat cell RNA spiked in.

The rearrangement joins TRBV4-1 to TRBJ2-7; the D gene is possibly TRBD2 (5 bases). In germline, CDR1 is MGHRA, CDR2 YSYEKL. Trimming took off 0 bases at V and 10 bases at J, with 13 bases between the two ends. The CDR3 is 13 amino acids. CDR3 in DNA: TGCGCCAGCAGCCAAGAACTAGGGAGAAGTCAGTACTTC. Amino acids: CASSQELGRSQYF.

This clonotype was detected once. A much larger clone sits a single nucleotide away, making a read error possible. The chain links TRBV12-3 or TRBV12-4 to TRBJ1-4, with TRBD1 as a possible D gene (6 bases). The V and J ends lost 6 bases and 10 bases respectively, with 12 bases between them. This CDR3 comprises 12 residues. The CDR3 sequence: CASSPRGGKLFF. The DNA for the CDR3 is TGTGCCAGCAGCCCGCGAGGGGGAAAACTGTTTTTT.

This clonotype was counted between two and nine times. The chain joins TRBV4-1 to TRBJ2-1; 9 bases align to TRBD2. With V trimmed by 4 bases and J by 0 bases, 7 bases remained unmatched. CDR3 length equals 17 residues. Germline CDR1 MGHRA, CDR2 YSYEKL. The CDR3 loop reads CASSPRTSESSYNEQFF. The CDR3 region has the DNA TGCGCCAGCAGCCCCCGGACTAGCGAAAGCTCCTACAATGAGCAGTTCTTC.

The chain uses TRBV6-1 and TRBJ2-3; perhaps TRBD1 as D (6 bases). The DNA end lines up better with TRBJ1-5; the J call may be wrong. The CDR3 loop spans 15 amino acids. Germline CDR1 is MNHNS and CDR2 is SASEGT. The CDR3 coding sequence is TGTGCCAGCAATCGGGACACAGCTAGCACAGATACGCAGCATTTT. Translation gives CASNRDTASTDTQHF.

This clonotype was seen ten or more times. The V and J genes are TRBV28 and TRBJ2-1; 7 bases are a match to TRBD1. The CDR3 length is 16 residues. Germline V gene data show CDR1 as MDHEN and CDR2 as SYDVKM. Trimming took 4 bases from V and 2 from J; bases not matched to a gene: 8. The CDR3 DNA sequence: TGTGCCAGCAGTTCCCGGGACAGCTCTACCTACAATGAGCAGTTCTTC. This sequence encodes CASSSRDSSTYNEQFF.